These 18 T cell receptor beta chains were all obtained from the same sample, sequenced in a study of post-analysis software for immune sequencing data. Sequencing libraries made from TCR beta cDNA carried unique molecular identifiers. TCRdb passed the PCR reads through MiXCR, listing each CDR3 protein once. Counted here are about 680,000 distinct CDR3 sequences, approximately 59% occurring once; the ten biggest clones make up around 10%. General study findings and limits: Relative to controls, patients had five TRBV segments at higher frequency, with TRBV5-6, TRBV5-1 and TRBV20-1 among these.

No antigens are known for them. The material sequenced was blood. All receptors come from a girl aged 2 to 9 with multiple sclerosis.

The chain is built from TRBV5-1 and TRBJ2-1, with D perhaps matching TRBD1 (5 bases). V shed 0 bases and J shed 1 base, with 20 bases lying between them. CDR3 size: 19 residues. Germline V gives CDR1 SGHRS, CDR2 YFSETQ. CDR3 bases: TGCGCCAGCAGCTTGGAGACAGCCGGCCTCCTTAAATCCTACAATGAGCAGTTCTTC. Its protein product is CASSLETAGLLKSYNEQFF.

The gene calls are TRBV20-1 and TRBJ2-4, with 12 nucleotides matching TRBD1. The germline CDR1 and CDR2 sequences are DFQATT and SNEGSKA (reference sequence). CDR3 length: 17 amino acids. The J segment lost 0 bases and the V segment lost 3 bases, leaving 6 bases of the junction unmatched. CDR3 in DNA: TGCAGTGCTAGCGGGACAGGGGGCCCTCAAGCCAAAAACATTCAGTACTTC. Translated, it gives CSASGTGGPQAKNIQYF.

V is TRBV5-6 and J is TRBJ2-7; TRBD1 is a possible D gene (6 bases). The germline gives CDR1 SGHDT, CDR2 YYEEEE. Between the trimmed V and J ends, which lost 1 base and 0 bases, there was a span of 11 bases. The CDR3 contains 15 residues. CDR3 sequence reads: CASSLQGRHSYEQYF. The CDR3 coding sequence is TGTGCCAGCAGCTTGCAGGGGCGCCACTCCTACGAGCAGTACTTC.

This clonotype has a single count. The chain joins TRBV12-3 or TRBV12-4 to TRBJ1-1, with 10 bases lining up with TRBD1. The CDR3 extends over 12 amino acids. Trimming at V came to 7 bases and at J to 6 bases, leaving 2 bases not matched to a gene. The CDR3, as DNA: TGTGCCAGCACCGGGACAGGGGCTGAAGCTTTCTTT. It specifies CASTGTGAEAFF.

This chain joins TRBV30 and TRBJ2-3, with a weak D call TRBD2 (6 bases). This CDR3 has 14 residues. Deletions cut 4 bases from V and 5 bases from J, with 16 bases between. CDR1 and CDR2 (germline): GTSNPN, SVGIG (reference sequence). The chain's CDR3 is CAWTPMGGIDTQYF. As DNA, the CDR3 is TGTGCCTGGACTCCGATGGGAGGAATAGATACGCAGTATTTT.

The rearrangement uses TRBV20-1 and TRBJ2-5; TRBD2 aligns across 8 bases. The assigned J gene may be wrong: the sequence end matches TRBJ2-7 better. This CDR3 contains 15 residues. From germline, CDR1 is DFQATT and CDR2 SNEGSKA (reference sequence). CDR3 sequence (DNA): TGCAGTGCTAGCAGCGGGAGCTTTTCTCTTGTCGAGCAGTACTTC. Its translation is CSASSGSFSLVEQYF.

The chain couples TRBV14 to TRBJ1-2; D is perhaps TRBD1 (6 bases). This CDR3 is 15 amino acids long. Per germline, CDR1 SGHDN and CDR2 FVKESK. Trimming stripped 0 bases from V and 7 bases from J, with 15 bases between. The CDR3 nucleotides read TGTGCCAGCAGCCAAGAATTCCAGAGGGGGTTTGGCTACACCTTC. Translated: CASSQEFQRGFGYTF.

The gene calls are TRBV6-5 and TRBJ2-6; D is unclear. This CDR3 is built from 16 residues. Germline CDR1 and CDR2: MNHEY and SVGAGI. With 0 bases removed from V and 4 bases from J, the gap between germline ends came to 10 bases. The CDR3 region has the DNA TGTGCCAGCAGTTACTCGGCGGTCCCAGGGGCCAACGTCCTGACTTTC. Translation gives CASSYSAVPGANVLTF.

Note on this clonotype: A far larger clone is off by one base, so a read error is likely. J is TRBJ2-1 and V is TRBV18, with D possibly being TRBD2 (5 bases). In germline, CDR1 is KGHSH, CDR2 LQKENI. This CDR3 is built from 11 residues. Trimming removed 5 bases at V and 13 bases at J, with 12 bases between. In DNA form, the CDR3 reads TGTGCCAGCTCAGAGGGAGAGACCCAGTTCTTC. This gives the protein CASSEGETQFF.

The chain is built from TRBV7-9 and TRBJ2-1; 7 nucleotides align to TRBD1. V shed 6 bases, J shed 13 bases, and the junction held 15 bases outside the gene matches. In germline, CDR1 is SEHNR, CDR2 FQNEAQ (reference sequence). This CDR3 region has 14 residues. The chain's CDR3 is CASSCSILRQGQFF. The DNA for the CDR3 is TGTGCCAGCAGTTGTAGTATCCTCCGACAGGGACAGTTCTTC. Combining the CDR3 with reference TRBV7-9 and TRBJ2-1 gives the whole variable domain DTGVSQNPRHKITKRGQNVTFRCDPISEHNRLYWYRQTLGQGPEFLTYFQNEAQLEKSRLLSDRFSAERPKGSFSTLEIQRTEQGDSAMYLCASSCSILRQGQFFGPGTRLTVL.

This chain uses TRBV9 with TRBJ2-5; D not certain. The V gene's germline CDR1 is SGDLS and CDR2 YYNGEE. Trimming took 0 bases from V and 0 from J, leaving 9 bases between them. This CDR3 comprises 15 residues. CDR3 in amino acids: CASSVAATYQETQYF. The CDR3 DNA sequence: TGTGCCAGCAGCGTAGCCGCGACGTACCAAGAGACCCAGTACTTC.

This chain links TRBV29-1 with TRBJ2-7; D is perhaps TRBD2 (5 bases). From germline, CDR1 is SQVTM and CDR2 ANQGSEA. Trimming took 4 bases from V and 3 from J, leaving 13 bases between them. The CDR3 runs to 13 residues. The CDR3 coding sequence is TGCAGCGTTGTTAAAGAGGGTCTCTACGAGCAGTACTTC. It specifies CSVVKEGLYEQYF.

This clonotype was observed a few times. This rearrangement joins TRBV5-5 to TRBJ1-2; D call uncertain. CDR1 and CDR2 from the germline V gene are SGHKS and YYEKEE (reference sequence). The V gene lost 5 bases and the J gene lost 2 bases, with 10 bases spanning the gap. The CDR3 is 13 amino acids. The CDR3 is CASSMTANYGYTF. The CDR3 nucleotides read TGTGCCAGCAGTATGACTGCGAACTATGGCTACACCTTC.

The chain recombines TRBV5-1 with TRBJ2-1; D unresolved. The CDR3 runs to 15 residues. Germline V CDR1 and CDR2: SGHRS, YFSETQ. Trimming removed 0 bases at V and 2 bases at J, with 9 bases between. DNA of the CDR3: TGCGCCAGCAGCTTGGAGGGAATAGCCTACAATGAGCAGTTCTTC. The encoded protein is CASSLEGIAYNEQFF.

The chain uses TRBV9 and TRBJ2-3, with TRBD1 matching 9 bases. The germline CDR1 and CDR2 sequences are SGDLS and YYNGEE. Trimming took 4 bases from V and 8 from J; bases not matched to a gene: 8. The CDR3 length is 14 residues. This CDR3 is CASSPGTGKVTQYF. The CDR3 nucleotides are TGTGCCAGCAGCCCCGGGACAGGGAAGGTTACGCAGTATTTT.

V and J are TRBV27 and TRBJ1-2, with D perhaps matching TRBD1 (6 bases). V lost 5 bases, J lost 6 bases, and 10 bases lay in between. The length of the CDR3 is 12 residues. The germline gives CDR1 MNHEY, CDR2 SMNVEV (reference sequence). The CDR3 nucleotides are TGTGCCAGCAGTACAGGACAGCATGGCTACACCTTC. This gives the protein CASSTGQHGYTF.

The chain has TRBV12-3 or TRBV12-4 and TRBJ1-1; D not certain. The CDR3 spans 12 residues. The V and J ends lost 6 bases and 3 bases respectively, with 8 bases between them. CDR3: CASRVAYTEAFF. The CDR3 DNA reads as TGTGCCAGCAGAGTGGCATACACTGAAGCTTTCTTT.

V usage is TRBV29-1 and J usage is TRBJ1-1, with D unresolved. This CDR3 is 15 amino acids long. Germline V gene data show CDR1 as SQVTM and CDR2 as ANQGSEA. The ends were cut back, 0 bases at V and 4 bases at J, with 15 bases in the middle. In nucleotides, the CDR3 is TGCAGCGTTGAAGATCCAGTCGGGGTGAGCACTGAAGCTTTCTTT. Amino acids: CSVEDPVGVSTEAFF.